The 4 T cell receptor beta chains presented below share a single source sample, sequenced in a study of blood T cell repertoires in COVID-19. The assay was immunoSEQ multiplex PCR, and TCRdb's table has in-frame clones only and misses some. The sample carries 130,000 to 150,000 clones, more than 70% recorded once. The sample was peripheral blood. These receptor sequences come from a man aged 60-69 years with active or convalescent COVID-19.

The V gene is TRBV5-1, the J gene TRBJ1-6; 7 positions agree with TRBD1. Germline loops: CDR1 SGHRS, CDR2 YFSETQ. V gave up 4 bases and J gave up 8 bases; unmatched junction bases: 9. The CDR3 covers 15 residues. This CDR3 reads CASSETGEAYSPLHF. In nucleotides, the CDR3 is TGCGCCAGCAGCGAAACAGGGGAAGCCTATTCACCCCTCCACTTT. The full variable domain, completed using reference TRBV5-1 and TRBJ1-6, is KAGVTQTPRYLIKTRGQQVTLSCSPISGHRSVSWYQQTPGQGLQFLFEYFSETQRNKGNFPGRFSGRQFSNSRSEMNVSTLELGDSALYLCASSETGEAYSPLHFGNGTRLTVT.

The rearrangement links TRBV6-5 to TRBJ1-1; 8 positions match TRBD1. Trimming cost V 1 base and J 8 bases; bases outside gene matches: 6. The germline gives CDR1 MNHEY, CDR2 SVGAGI. The CDR3 extends over 14 amino acids. CDR3 in DNA: TGTGCCAGCAGTTACTTTCAGGGGGCTTTAGAAGCTTTCTTT. Translated: CASSYFQGALEAFF.

V gene TRBV10-3 combines with J gene TRBJ1-1, with D hard to call. Germline V lookup: CDR1 ENHRY, CDR2 SYGVKD. Trimming removed 6 bases at V and 8 bases at J, with 13 bases between. This CDR3 is built from 12 residues. DNA for the CDR3: TGTGCCATCAGATCCTCGGGCGGGGAAGCTTTCTTT. Translation: CAIRSSGGEAFF.

The chain recombines TRBV18 with TRBJ2-6, with 11 bases that match TRBD1. Trimming removed 2 bases from V and 0 bases from J; junction bases left unmatched: 0. The CDR3 is made up of 17 amino acids. CDR1 and CDR2 from the germline V gene are KGHSH and LQKENI. The CDR3 region is CASSPGTGGSGANVLTF. CDR3 DNA sequence: TGTGCCAGCTCACCAGGGACAGGGGGCTCTGGGGCCAACGTCCTGACTTTC.